What follows is one T cell receptor beta chain and its context. Sequenced by immunoSEQ multiplex PCR; TCRdb stores in-frame clones only, minus some. Of 160,000 or so clones in the sample, more than 65% were seen once. These data are taken from a study of blood T cell repertoires in COVID-19. For the study at large: Specimens from acute and convalescent COVID-19 originated in the United States, Italy and Spain. The analysed material was cDNA or gDNA that came from T cells, B-cell-depleted T cells, or PBMCs.

The CDR3 is made up of 15 amino acids. Germline V gives CDR1 SGHRS, CDR2 YFSETQ. With V trimmed by 4 bases and J by 6 bases, 9 bases remained unmatched. The J gene is TRBJ1-4, the V gene TRBV5-1; TRBD1 matches at 7 bases. Sequencing was performed on peripheral blood. The receptor was derived from a woman aged 80 or over with acute or convalescent COVID-19. The CDR3: CASSITGDNHEKLFF. In DNA form, the CDR3 reads TGCGCCAGCAGCATAACAGGGGACAACCATGAAAAACTGTTTTTT. Together with reference TRBV5-1 and TRBJ1-4, the CDR3 gives the full variable domain: KAGVTQTPRYLIKTRGQQVTLSCSPISGHRSVSWYQQTPGQGLQFLFEYFSETQRNKGNFPGRFSGRQFSNSRSEMNVSTLELGDSALYLCASSITGDNHEKLFFGSGTQLSVL.